This passage covers 32 T cell receptor beta chains from one sample sequenced in a study of control samples from healthy donors and cancer patients. The assay was immunoSEQ multiplex PCR, and TCRdb's table has in-frame clones only and misses some. The table has 130,000 or so clones, 70% to 90% seen once. Sequencing was performed on blood. These receptors came from a man aged 50-59 years in good health.

V is TRBV7-2 and J is TRBJ1-2, with unresolved D. The CDR3 runs to 13 residues. Looked up from germline, CDR1 is SGHTA and CDR2 is FQGNSA. V lost 5 bases to trimming and J lost 3 bases, with 10 bases between them. CDR3 region: CASSQYKDYGYTF. The CDR3 nucleotides read TGTGCCAGCAGCCAGTACAAAGACTATGGCTACACCTTC.

The V call is TRBV10-2, the J call TRBJ2-7; 7 bases agree with TRBD1. V shed 7 bases and J 0 bases; nucleotides not matched to a gene: 3. Germline lookup yields CDR1 WSHSY and CDR2 SAAADI. This CDR3 region has 13 residues. CDR3 in amino acids: CASTGQVSYEQYF. CDR3 DNA sequence: TGCGCCAGCACCGGACAGGTCTCCTACGAGCAGTACTTC.

The rearrangement joins TRBV13 to TRBJ2-3; 8 bases line up with TRBD2. V trimming: 4 bases; J trimming: 2 bases; junction bases outside the gene matches: 17. Per germline, CDR1 PRHDT and CDR2 FYEKMQ (reference sequence). CDR3 length: 19 amino acids. CDR3 sequence reads: CASSSLAKTSAYNTDTQYF. The CDR3 nucleotides read TGTGCCAGCAGCTCCTTAGCAAAGACTAGCGCATATAACACAGATACGCAGTATTTT.

This clone was picked up one time. The chain links TRBV28 to TRBJ1-2; unclear D gene. CDR1 is MDHEN, CDR2 SYDVKM, per germline. The CDR3 extends over 13 amino acids. V shed 6 bases and J shed 4 bases, with 12 bases lying between them. CDR3 coding DNA: TGTGCCAGCAGCCCGGCCCGGCTCTATGGCTACACCTTC. This codes for CASSPARLYGYTF.

In this sample, this clone turned up a few times. The gene calls are TRBV11-2 and TRBJ1-4; 8 bases are shared with TRBD1. V was clipped by 4 bases and J by 6 bases; unmatched bases: 4. This CDR3 contains 14 residues. Germline CDR1 and CDR2: SGHAT and FQNNGV. The CDR3 coding sequence is TGTGCCAGCAGCTACGACAGGGGTTATGAAAAACTGTTTTTT. It codes for CASSYDRGYEKLFF.

The chain carries TRBV9 and TRBJ2-7; 8 bases agree with TRBD2. The CDR3 has 15 residues. In germline, CDR1 is SGDLS, CDR2 YYNGEE. V lost 3 bases and J lost 2; bases outside the gene matches: 7. In DNA form, the CDR3 reads TGTGCCAGCAGCGCCACGAGCGGGGGCCCCTACGAGCAGTACTTC. It codes for CASSATSGGPYEQYF. Supplemented by reference TRBV9 and TRBJ2-7, the full variable domain reads DSGVTQTPKHLITATGQRVTLRCSPRSGDLSVYWYQQSLDQGLQFLIQYYNGEERAKGNILERFSAQQFPDLHSELNLSSLELGDSALYFCASSATSGGPYEQYFGPGTRLTVT.

The chain carries TRBV20-1 and TRBJ2-3, with unresolved D. Germline-derived CDR1 and CDR2 are DFQATT and SNEGSKA (reference sequence). Trimming cost V 2 bases and J 3 bases, with 3 bases left between them. The CDR3 is made up of 11 amino acids. In DNA, the CDR3 is TGCAGTGCTAGATTTACAGATACGCAGTATTTT. Translating gives CSARFTDTQYF.

The rearrangement joins TRBV28 to TRBJ2-7; TRBD2 matches 9 bases. Germline assignment: CDR1 MDHEN and CDR2 SYDVKM. The CDR3 length is 16 residues. The V gene end was trimmed by 2 bases and the J gene end by 4 bases; junction bases not matched to a gene: 9. The CDR3 DNA sequence: TGTGCCAGCAGTTTAATAAGCGGGGGGCCGATATACGAGCAGTACTTC. It is translated as CASSLISGGPIYEQYF.

The sample holds one count of this clone. The chain links TRBV5-1 to TRBJ2-6, with D perhaps given as TRBD1 or TRBD2 (5 bases each). With 4 bases removed from V and 2 bases from J, the gap between germline ends came to 10 bases. Germline V CDR1 and CDR2: SGHRS, YFSETQ. The CDR3 consists of 15 residues. This chain's CDR3 is CASSRGAAGANVLTF. CDR3 in DNA: TGCGCCAGCAGCCGAGGGGCGGCTGGGGCCAACGTCCTGACTTTC.

V usage is TRBV12-5 and J usage is TRBJ2-5; D is perhaps TRBD2 (5 bases). The V gene's germline CDR1 is LGHNT and CDR2 FRNRAP. CDR3 size: 12 residues. Trimming left V 5 bases short and J 2 bases short, with 6 bases between. The CDR3 nucleotides read TGTGCTAGTGGTGGGAGTCAAGAGACCCAGTACTTC. Its translation: CASGGSQETQYF.

The rearrangement links TRBV4-1 to TRBJ2-3; 8 bases align to TRBD1. Looked up from germline, CDR1 is MGHRA and CDR2 is YSYEKL. This CDR3 has 13 residues. The V gene end was trimmed by 4 bases and the J gene end by 3 bases; junction bases not matched to a gene: 0. CDR3 coding DNA: TGCGCCAGCAGCCGGACAGGGACAGATACGCAGTATTTT. Protein product: CASSRTGTDTQYF.

The V call is TRBV29-1, the J call TRBJ1-2, with a possible D match to TRBD1 (6 bases). Trimming pared 0 bases from V and 6 bases from J, leaving 17 bases between. There are 15 residues in the CDR3. The germline gives CDR1 SQVTM, CDR2 ANQGSEA. The CDR3 DNA reads TGCAGCGTTGAAGATATGGGGGCGCGTAGGGATGGCTACACCTTC. It encodes CSVEDMGARRDGYTF.

The chain links TRBV19 to TRBJ1-3; a weak D match, TRBD1 (6 bases). The CDR3 sequence is 13 residues long. V gave up 6 bases and J gave up 4 bases, with 10 bases separating them. Germline CDR1 and CDR2: LNHDA and SQIVND (reference sequence). As DNA, the CDR3 is TGTGCCAGTAGGGGACAATCCGGAAACACCATATATTTT. It translates to CASRGQSGNTIYF.

This clone was observed once. V is TRBV5-4 and J is TRBJ2-4; D ambiguous. The germline CDR1 and CDR2 sequences are SGHNT and YYREEE (reference sequence). V lost 0 bases, J lost 8 bases, and 9 bases lay in between. The CDR3 consists of 13 residues. CDR3 DNA sequence: TGTGCCAGCAGCTTGGCACGAAATGACATTCAGTACTTC. This encodes CASSLARNDIQYF.

This chain connects TRBV2 to TRBJ2-1; 8 nucleotides agree with TRBD1. V shed 6 bases and J 3 bases; nucleotides not matched to a gene: 1. CDR1 and CDR2 from the germline V gene are SNHLY and FYNNEI. The CDR3 covers 13 residues. The CDR3 loop is CASSGQGYNEQFF. DNA of the CDR3: TGTGCCAGCAGCGGACAGGGCTACAATGAGCAGTTCTTC.

Comment on this clone: One end of the junction does not line up with germline, which may come from a read error. V gene TRBV19 combines with J gene TRBJ1-1; D not resolved. This CDR3 spans 15 amino acids. CDR1 is LNHDA and CDR2 is SQIVND in the germline V gene (reference sequence). The CDR3 protein is CASSIGLMLKTEAFF. The CDR3 DNA follows: TGTGCCAGTAGTATAGGGTTGATGTTGAAGACTGAAGCTTTCTTT. The full variable domain, with the rest looked up from reference TRBV19 and TRBJ1-1, is DGGITQSPKYLFRKEGQNVTLSCEQNLNHDAMYWYRQDPGQGLRLIYYSQIVNDFQKGDIAEGYSVSREKKESFPLTVTSAQKNPTAFYLCASSIGLMLKTEAFFGQGTRLTVV.

This sequence joins TRBV5-1 and TRBJ1-2; 9 bases fit TRBD1. Germline lookup yields CDR1 SGHRS and CDR2 YFSETQ. CDR3 length equals 13 residues. The V segment lost 4 bases and the J segment 4 bases; nucleotides outside the gene matches: 2. DNA of the CDR3: TGCGCCAGCAGCGCGGGACAGGGCTATGGCTACACCTTC. Residues: CASSAGQGYGYTF.

The chain uses TRBV2 and TRBJ2-3; weak D call: TRBD2 (5 bases). The CDR3 spans 13 residues. The germline V gene encodes CDR1 SNHLY and CDR2 FYNNEI. Trimming removed 8 bases at V and 5 bases at J, with 14 bases between. In nucleotides, the CDR3 is TGTGCCAGCTCAGAGGGTTCCGAAGATACGCAGTATTTT. Translation gives CASSEGSEDTQYF.

The chain links TRBV18 to TRBJ2-3; D is unclear. The germline CDR1 and CDR2 sequences are KGHSH and LQKENI. V gave up 2 bases and J gave up 2 bases, with 8 bases separating them. CDR3 length: 14 amino acids. CDR3 protein: CASSPSDNTDTQYF. CDR3 bases: TGTGCCAGCTCACCATCTGACAACACAGATACGCAGTATTTT. Using reference TRBV18 and TRBJ2-3 for the parts outside the CDR3, the full variable domain is NAGVMQNPRHLVRRRGQEARLRCSPMKGHSHVYWYRQLPEEGLKFMVYLQKENIIDESGMPKERFSAEFPKEGPSILRIQQVVRGDSAAYFCASSPSDNTDTQYFGPGTRLTVL.

CDR3 amino acids: CASRTHRRGVGYEQYF. CDR3 sequence (DNA): TGTGCCAGCAGAACCCACCGAAGGGGGGTCGGGTACGAGCAGTACTTC. The chain employs TRBV27 and TRBJ2-7; D is perhaps TRBD1 or TRBD2 (6 bases each). Trimming took off 6 bases at V and 4 bases at J, with 22 bases between the two ends. Germline CDR1 is MNHEY and CDR2 is SMNVEV (reference sequence). The CDR3 contains 16 residues.

The chain carries TRBV27 and TRBJ1-2; D is ambiguous. V lost 5 bases and J lost 8, with 15 bases in between. Germline V gene data show CDR1 as MNHEY and CDR2 as SMNVEV (reference sequence). CDR3 length: 13 amino acids. The CDR3 DNA reads TGTGCCAGCAGTCTCCCGGACGGTGGAGGCTACACCTTC. It encodes CASSLPDGGGYTF.

This clone was counted once. V and J are TRBV10-3 and TRBJ1-1; no firm D call. In germline, CDR1 is ENHRY, CDR2 SYGVKD. V was pared by 7 bases and J by 2 bases, with 11 bases between. The CDR3 totals 13 residues. The CDR3, as DNA: TGTGCCATCATCCGGGAGCTAAACACTGAAGCTTTCTTT. Amino acids: CAIIRELNTEAFF.

This clone was seen once. The chain employs TRBV19 and TRBJ2-5; weak D call: TRBD1 (5 bases). The CDR3 is made up of 13 amino acids. The V end lost 4 bases, the J end lost 2 bases, and 8 bases lay between the germline ends. CDR1 LNHDA and CDR2 SQIVND come from the germline V gene (reference sequence). In DNA, the CDR3 is TGTGCCAGTAGTAGCCAGGGTCAAGAGACCCAGTACTTC. Its protein product is CASSSQGQETQYF.

This clone was detected a few times. The V and J genes are TRBV2 and TRBJ2-2; 10 positions match TRBD1. The CDR3 is 18 amino acids. Trimming took 3 bases from V and 4 from J; bases not matched to a gene: 11. The germline V gene encodes CDR1 SNHLY and CDR2 FYNNEI. CDR3 nucleotide sequence: TGTGCCAGCAGTGACGATAGAGGGACAGGGGTGTTCACCGGGGAGCTGTTTTTT. Its translation: CASSDDRGTGVFTGELFF.

This rearrangement joins TRBV24-1 to TRBJ1-1; D is undetermined. The V end was cut by 7 bases, the J end by 0 bases, with 8 bases between. Per germline, CDR1 KGHDR and CDR2 SFDVKD. The CDR3 runs 13 residues. CDR3 region: CATREEMNTEAFF. Written as DNA, the CDR3 is TGTGCCACCAGGGAAGAAATGAACACTGAAGCTTTCTTT.

The chain's CDR3 is CASSLASGKGQPQHF. The CDR3 nucleotides read TGTGCCAGCAGCTTAGCGTCAGGGAAGGGTCAGCCCCAGCATTTT. The V and J genes are TRBV7-2 and TRBJ1-5, with a weak D call TRBD1 (5 bases). Germline V CDR1 and CDR2: SGHTA, FQGNSA. Between the trimmed V and J ends, which lost 0 bases and 6 bases, there was a span of 12 bases. The CDR3 extends over 15 amino acids.

CDR3 nucleotides: TGTGCCAGCAGCGACAAGACAGGGGCGAACACCGGGGAGCTGTTTTTT. This sequence encodes CASSDKTGANTGELFF. The gene calls are TRBV9 and TRBJ2-2, with TRBD1 matching 8 bases. Trimming at V came to 3 bases and at J to 0 bases, leaving 4 bases not matched to a gene. This CDR3 contains 16 residues. The V gene's germline CDR1 is SGDLS and CDR2 YYNGEE.

The J gene is TRBJ1-1, the V gene TRBV18; TRBD1 might be the D (5 bases). Germline V gene data show CDR1 as KGHSH and CDR2 as LQKENI. V was pared by 6 bases and J by 4 bases, with 15 bases between. CDR3 size: 14 residues. The CDR3, as DNA: TGTGCCAGCTCCGGCGTCGGGGCGGCCACTGAAGCTTTCTTT. As protein: CASSGVGAATEAFF.

The CDR3 sequence: CASSSAGDGGHEQFF. The DNA of the CDR3 is TGCGCCAGCAGCTCGGCCGGGGATGGGGGACATGAGCAGTTCTTC. The V call is TRBV5-1, the J call TRBJ2-1; D may match TRBD1 or TRBD2 (5 bases each). Germline V gene data show CDR1 as SGHRS and CDR2 as YFSETQ. Trimming shortened V by 3 bases and J by 8 bases, and 18 bases separated the two germline ends. The CDR3 has 15 residues. Full variable domain (outside the CDR3, taken from reference TRBV5-1 and TRBJ2-1): KAGVTQTPRYLIKTRGQQVTLSCSPISGHRSVSWYQQTPGQGLQFLFEYFSETQRNKGNFPGRFSGRQFSNSRSEMNVSTLELGDSALYLCASSSAGDGGHEQFFGPGTRLTVL.

The CDR3 region has the DNA TGTGCCAGCCGAAAGAGAGGGCGGACAGGGACGAACACTGAAGCTTTCTTT. It translates to CASRKRGRTGTNTEAFF. The chain recombines TRBV21-1 with TRBJ1-1; no check of the table's D call, TRBD1, against the DNA was made. TRBV21-1 is shown as a pseudogene. The CDR3 loop spans 17 amino acids.

V and J are TRBV30 and TRBJ2-7; 7 bases align to TRBD1. The V and J ends lost 0 bases and 0 bases, in that order; junction bases with no gene match: 5. The length of the CDR3 is 15 residues. The germline V gene encodes CDR1 GTSNPN and CDR2 SVGIG (reference sequence). The CDR3 nucleotides read TGTGCCTGGAGTGTACGAGGGACAGCCTCCTACGAGCAGTACTTC. Residues: CAWSVRGTASYEQYF.

This rearrangement joins TRBV19 to TRBJ2-7; a weak D match, TRBD1 (6 bases). Germline CDR1 is LNHDA and CDR2 is SQIVND (reference sequence). This CDR3 is 15 amino acids long. The ends were cut back, 1 base at V and 1 base at J, with 11 bases in the middle. The CDR3 sequence is CASSIGGQGSYEQYF. In nucleotides, the CDR3 is TGTGCCAGTAGTATAGGGGGTCAGGGGTCCTACGAGCAGTACTTC.